These 18 T cell receptor beta chains came from one sample sequenced in a study of T-cell memory formation after mild COVID-19. TCRdb fed the 5' RACE reads into MiXCR, producing one record per CDR3 protein. The repertoire consists of 280,000 or so distinct CDR3 sequences, with roughly 8% occurring once and the leading ten covering less than 25%. Sequenced input: PBMCs or a T cell subset sorted from them (not recorded which). The receptors were gathered from a man younger than 30 who had mild COVID-19 (a few samples of this study predate the infection). Cell type and time point are not known.

The V and J genes are TRBV10-3 and TRBJ2-1, with 10 nucleotides matching TRBD1. V was clipped by 2 bases and J by 4 bases; unmatched bases: 5. Germline V gene data show CDR1 as ENHRY and CDR2 as SYGVKD. This CDR3 has 16 residues. DNA for the CDR3: TGTGCCATCAGTGAGACCCCGGGACAGGGGTACAATGAGCAGTTCTTC. Amino acids: CAISETPGQGYNEQFF.

This chain uses TRBV15 with TRBJ2-7; 7 bases map to TRBD2. Germline CDR1 LNHNV, CDR2 YYDKDF (reference sequence). After removal of 5 bases from V and 4 bases from J, the junction contained 5 bases not matched to a gene. The CDR3 runs to 13 residues. CDR3 sequence: CATSLHGRYEQYV. The CDR3 region has the DNA TGTGCCACCAGCCTTCACGGGAGGTACGAGCAGTACGTC.

This clonotype was seen repeatedly, ten times or more. The rearrangement joins TRBV5-1 to TRBJ1-1; D unresolved. There are 13 residues in the CDR3. CDR1 and CDR2 from the germline V gene are SGHRS and YFSETQ. V dropped 2 bases and J dropped 0 bases, with 5 bases sitting between them. The CDR3: CASSFLMNTEAFF. Written as DNA, the CDR3 is TGCGCCAGCAGCTTCCTCATGAACACTGAAGCTTTCTTT.

This clonotype has a handful of counts. The chain joins TRBV5-1 to TRBJ2-3; D is unclear. The germline CDR1 and CDR2 sequences are SGHRS and YFSETQ. The CDR3 sequence is 15 residues long. V lost 2 bases to trimming and J lost 2 bases, with 12 bases between them. CDR3 DNA: TGCGCCAGCAGCTTAACGGGCCAGCTCACAGATACGCAGTATTTT. Translating gives CASSLTGQLTDTQYF.

This sequence joins TRBV12-3 or TRBV12-4 and TRBJ2-1; 8 nucleotides line up with TRBD1. The ends lost 3 bases at V and 8 bases at J; junction bases unmatched: 9. The CDR3 covers 15 residues. The DNA for the CDR3 is TGTGCCAGCAGTTTGCCGCAGGGGGCGCTCCATGAGCAGTTCTTC. Residues: CASSLPQGALHEQFF.

This clonotype was counted only a few times. This rearrangement joins TRBV7-9 to TRBJ2-2; D is possibly TRBD1 or TRBD2 (5 bases each). The V gene's germline CDR1 is SEHNR and CDR2 FQNEAQ (reference sequence). This CDR3 spans 14 amino acids. V dropped 5 bases and J dropped 5 bases, with 12 bases sitting between them. CDR3 sequence: CASSIGTLTGELFF. CDR3 DNA: TGTGCCAGCAGCATTGGGACGCTGACCGGGGAGCTGTTTTTT.

The table lists this clonotype with a few counts. The chain joins TRBV4-1 to TRBJ1-2, with D possibly TRBD1 on 5 matching bases. The ends were cut back, 4 bases at V and 4 bases at J, with 16 bases in the middle. Germline loops: CDR1 MGHRA, CDR2 YSYEKL. The CDR3 spans 15 residues. CDR3 loop: CASSPGGGVGYGYTF. DNA for the CDR3: TGCGCCAGCAGCCCCGGCGGGGGAGTCGGCTATGGCTACACCTTC.

The chain is built from TRBV27 and TRBJ2-5; 8 bases map to TRBD2. V lost 8 bases and J lost 7; bases outside the gene matches: 18. Germline V gene data show CDR1 as MNHEY and CDR2 as SMNVEV (reference sequence). This CDR3 spans 16 amino acids. CDR3 region: CASRFTGGTSLRTQYF. DNA for the CDR3: TGTGCCAGCCGATTCACGGGGGGGACGTCCCTTCGGACCCAGTACTTC.

This clonotype was seen only a few times. V is TRBV5-1 and J is TRBJ2-7; D is perhaps TRBD2 (5 bases). V was clipped by 0 bases and J by 3 bases, with 16 bases between them. The germline V gene has CDR1 SGHRS and CDR2 YFSETQ. This CDR3 is built from 16 residues. CDR3 coding DNA: TGCGCCAGCAGCTTGGTTTCGGGAAGATCACTCTACGAGCAGTACGTC. Translating it yields CASSLVSGRSLYEQYV.

In its sample, this clonotype was seen a few times. The chain recombines TRBV5-1 with TRBJ1-2, with 9 bases that match TRBD1. The CDR3 is 16 amino acids. Germline lookup yields CDR1 SGHRS and CDR2 YFSETQ. J lost 4 bases, V lost 2 bases, and 9 bases had no gene match. The CDR3, as DNA: TGCGCCAGCAGCTTAGGGACAGGGATTCCTCGCTATGGCTACACCTTC. This codes for CASSLGTGIPRYGYTF.

This clonotype was seen many times. This chain connects TRBV6-5 to TRBJ2-1, with D tentatively TRBD1 (7 bases). The V gene's germline CDR1 is MNHEY and CDR2 SVGAGI. The CDR3 is 15 amino acids. Trimming took 6 bases from V and 7 from J, leaving 19 bases between them. Here the CDR3 reads CASSAAGPGGNEQFF. The CDR3 bases are TGTGCCAGCAGCGCCGCGGGGCCAGGGGGTAATGAGCAGTTCTTC.

The table lists this clonotype with a few counts. The chain has TRBV10-3 and TRBJ1-1; no firm D call. The CDR3 runs 12 residues. V gave up 11 bases and J gave up 4 bases, with 14 bases separating them. The germline gives CDR1 ENHRY, CDR2 SYGVKD. CDR3 loop: CAARREGTEAFF. The CDR3 DNA sequence: TGTGCCGCCCGGAGGGAGGGCACTGAAGCTTTCTTT.

The V gene is TRBV20-1, the J gene TRBJ2-3; 9 bases are a match to TRBD2. With V trimmed by 3 bases and J by 2 bases, 12 bases remained unmatched. Germline values: CDR1 DFQATT, CDR2 SNEGSKA (reference sequence). CDR3 length equals 17 residues. The CDR3 here is CSARRGEAGGVTDTQYF. In DNA, the CDR3 is TGCAGTGCTAGGCGAGGGGAAGCGGGGGGTGTCACAGATACGCAGTATTTT.

The chain has TRBV25-1 and TRBJ2-5; D ambiguous. V shed 8 bases and J shed 4 bases, with 8 bases lying between them. In germline, CDR1 is MGHDK, CDR2 SYGVNS. The CDR3 consists of 11 residues. The CDR3 DNA reads as TGTGCCAGCTGGACCGGAGAGACCCAGTACTTC. It yields the protein CASWTGETQYF.

This chain links TRBV5-5 with TRBJ2-3; no clear D. Germline CDR1 is SGHKS and CDR2 is YYEKEE (reference sequence). This CDR3 has 12 residues. Trimming left V 6 bases short and J 8 bases short, with 13 bases between. CDR3 DNA sequence: TGTGCCAGCACTTTCCACGGTCGTACGCAGTATTTT. The encoded protein is CASTFHGRTQYF.

The chain uses TRBV5-1 and TRBJ2-5; 15 nucleotides align to TRBD2. CDR3 length: 18 amino acids. Germline assignment: CDR1 SGHRS and CDR2 YFSETQ. V gave up 4 bases and J gave up 0 bases; unmatched junction bases: 7. The CDR3 DNA reads TGCGCCAGCAGCAGCGGGACTAGCGGGGGGCCGTACCAAGAGACCCAGTACTTC. Its protein product is CASSSGTSGGPYQETQYF. The complete variable domain, with remaining parts taken from reference TRBV5-1 and TRBJ2-5, reads KAGVTQTPRYLIKTRGQQVTLSCSPISGHRSVSWYQQTPGQGLQFLFEYFSETQRNKGNFPGRFSGRQFSNSRSEMNVSTLELGDSALYLCASSSGTSGGPYQETQYFGPGTRLLVL.

The sample holds a few counts of this clonotype. The chain couples TRBV4-3 to TRBJ2-2; the D is unclear. Germline assignment: CDR1 LGHNA and CDR2 YSLEER. This CDR3 is built from 15 residues. The germline V and J ends were trimmed by 0 bases and 4 bases, with 9 bases remaining between them. The CDR3 DNA is TGCGCCAGCAGCCAAGAACTACGTCTCACCGGGGAGCTGTTTTTT. Translated, it gives CASSQELRLTGELFF.

V gene TRBV30 combines with J gene TRBJ2-1, with 9 bases that match TRBD1. Germline V lookup: CDR1 GTSNPN, CDR2 SVGIG (reference sequence). The CDR3 sequence is 13 residues long. V dropped 4 bases and J dropped 7; count of bases not matched to a gene: 5. The CDR3 sequence is CAWKGTGRNEQFF. Written as DNA, the CDR3 is TGTGCCTGGAAGGGGACAGGGAGGAATGAGCAGTTCTTC. Full variable domain (rest looked up from reference TRBV30 and TRBJ2-1): SQTIHQWPATLVQPVGSPLSLECTVEGTSNPNLYWYRQAAGRGLQLLFYSVGIGQISSEVPQNLSASRPQDRQFILSSKKLLLSDSGFYLCAWKGTGRNEQFFGPGTRLTVL.